The sequence of this T cell receptor (beta chain) was determined in a study of T-cell memory formation after mild COVID-19. Study-wide context: The study found TCR clusters largely donor specific. General observations from the study: Clones that contracted from day 15 to 85 were balanced CD4/CD8, while later expanders leaned CD4+.

In this sample, this clonotype turned up a few times. As yet, its antigen is unknown. 5'RACE with constant-segment primers yielded barcoded, UMI-tagged TCR alpha and TCR beta cDNA libraries. TCRdb recomputed calls from the 5' RACE reads with MiXCR, one row per CDR3 protein. The sample has approximately 150,000 distinct CDR3 sequences, about 6.1% seen once; the top ten hold just over 2%. Germline CDR1 is SGHRS and CDR2 is YFSETQ. Trimming stripped 3 bases from V and 0 bases from J, with 10 bases between. The CDR3 runs 14 residues. The genes are TRBV5-1 and TRBJ2-7; D is possibly TRBD1 or TRBD2 (5 bases each). Source material: PBMCs or a T cell subset sorted from them (not recorded which). This clonotype was obtained from an adult woman who had mild COVID-19 (a few samples of this study predate the infection). Cell type and time point are not known. The CDR3 loop is CASSSTGTSYEQYF. The DNA for the CDR3 is TGCGCCAGCAGCTCCACCGGGACCTCCTACGAGCAGTACTTC.